The 18 T cell receptor beta chains below all came from one sample that was sequenced in a study of blood T cell repertoires in COVID-19. Using immunoSEQ multiplex PCR, the repertoire was profiled, and TCRdb retains in-frame clones only, with some absent. The data show 150,000 to 200,000 clones, approximately 87% seen once. Source material: peripheral blood. These TCRs come from a woman between 65 and 79 years old with COVID-19, enrolled during active disease.

This chain links TRBV15 with TRBJ1-4, with no clear D. V shed 4 bases and J shed 2 bases, with 11 bases lying between them. CDR3 length: 15 amino acids. Germline CDR1 and CDR2: LNHNV and YYDKDF (reference sequence). The CDR3: CATSKDTLTNEKLFF. The DNA for the CDR3 is TGTGCCACCAGCAAAGACACTCTTACTAATGAAAAACTGTTTTTT.

V is TRBV12-3 or TRBV12-4 and J is TRBJ2-7; perhaps TRBD1 as D (5 bases). There are 12 residues in the CDR3. Trimming shortened V by 7 bases and J by 3 bases, and 10 bases separated the two germline ends. The CDR3 region has the DNA TGTGCCAGCACCTGGACACTCTACGAGCAGTACTTC. Translating it yields CASTWTLYEQYF.

This chain links TRBV5-1 with TRBJ1-2; D call uncertain. This CDR3 is 14 amino acids long. Germline V CDR1 and CDR2: SGHRS, YFSETQ. Trimming pared 1 base from V and 6 bases from J, leaving 13 bases between. Written as DNA, the CDR3 is TGCGCCAGCAGCTTGTCTTCGAGAGGGAATGGCTACACCTTC. This gives the protein CASSLSSRGNGYTF.

The chain carries TRBV27 and TRBJ1-1, with 8 bases fitting TRBD1. Per germline, CDR1 MNHEY and CDR2 SMNVEV (reference sequence). V dropped 5 bases and J dropped 4; count of bases not matched to a gene: 6. This CDR3 has 14 residues. The chain's CDR3 is CASSRSGQGTEAFF. CDR3 bases: TGTGCCAGCAGTCGGAGTGGACAGGGCACTGAAGCTTTCTTT.

The chain employs TRBV9 and TRBJ1-5, with D uncertain. The CDR3 length is 17 residues. V lost 1 base and J 0 bases, leaving 14 bases between the germline ends. CDR1 SGDLS and CDR2 YYNGEE come from the germline V gene. CDR3 DNA: TGTGCCAGCAGCGTAACAGTCGGGGTGTATAGCAATCAGCCCCAGCATTTT. This codes for CASSVTVGVYSNQPQHF.

V and J are TRBV19 and TRBJ1-2; D ambiguous. Trimming removed 6 bases at V and 2 bases at J, with 16 bases between. The V gene's germline CDR1 is LNHDA and CDR2 SQIVND (reference sequence). CDR3 length: 15 amino acids. CDR3 in amino acids: CASSPNFGVNYGYTF. The CDR3 nucleotides are TGTGCCAGTAGCCCCAATTTCGGGGTAAACTATGGCTACACCTTC.

CDR3 sequence reads: CASILDTSNYGYTF. CDR3 bases: TGTGCCAGCATACTGGACACCTCTAACTATGGCTACACCTTC. The genes are TRBV2 and TRBJ1-2; possibly TRBD1 for D (5 bases). CDR1 and CDR2 from the germline V gene are SNHLY and FYNNEI. V lost 7 bases to trimming and J lost 0 bases, with 12 bases between them. The CDR3 contains 14 residues.

This sequence joins TRBV6-5 and TRBJ2-7; 10 bases align to TRBD1. The length of the CDR3 is 13 residues. Trimming removed 5 bases from V and 3 bases from J; junction bases left unmatched: 1. Germline CDR1 is MNHEY and CDR2 is SVGAGI. CDR3 bases: TGTGCCAGCAGTAGGGACAGGGGCTACGAGCAGTACTTC. It is translated as CASSRDRGYEQYF.

The chain couples TRBV10-3 to TRBJ2-7, with 9 bases that match TRBD1. The germline V gene encodes CDR1 ENHRY and CDR2 SYGVKD. The J segment lost 0 bases and the V segment lost 6 bases, leaving 6 bases of the junction unmatched. The CDR3 is 15 amino acids. For the CDR3, the DNA is TGTGCCATCAGCGCTGGACAGGGGATCTCCTACGAGCAGTACTTC. This translates into CAISAGQGISYEQYF.

This chain uses TRBV19 with TRBJ1-5; D possibly corresponds to TRBD1 (5 bases). Looked up from germline, CDR1 is LNHDA and CDR2 is SQIVND (reference sequence). The germline V and J ends were trimmed by 3 bases and 4 bases, with 10 bases remaining between them. The CDR3 loop spans 14 amino acids. CDR3 in DNA: TGTGCCAGTAGTATGGGCAGGGAAAATCAGCCCCAGCATTTT. Translated: CASSMGRENQPQHF.

In this sample, this clone turned up once. The chain employs TRBV18 and TRBJ2-3; D is undetermined. The CDR3 length is 14 residues. CDR1 is KGHSH and CDR2 is LQKENI in the germline V gene. The germline V and J ends were trimmed by 4 bases and 2 bases, with 10 bases remaining between them. CDR3 DNA: TGTGCCAGCTCACGCGGCGGATTCACAGATACGCAGTATTTT. It codes for CASSRGGFTDTQYF.

The J gene is TRBJ1-2, the V gene TRBV4-1; D may be TRBD1 (5 bases). This CDR3 is built from 15 residues. CDR1 is MGHRA, CDR2 YSYEKL, per germline. V was cut by 8 bases and J by 6 bases, with 22 bases left in between. The CDR3 DNA follows: TGCGCCAGCTGTGCCATGATCACTGACAGTCATGGCTACACCTTC. Its protein product is CASCAMITDSHGYTF.

The chain couples TRBV5-1 to TRBJ2-1, with a possible D match to TRBD2 (6 bases). The germline V gene has CDR1 SGHRS and CDR2 YFSETQ. V lost 0 bases and J 0 bases, leaving 16 bases between the germline ends. The CDR3 is made up of 18 amino acids. The CDR3 here is CASSLVRVGLSSYNEQFF. CDR3 nucleotides: TGCGCCAGCAGCTTGGTTCGGGTTGGACTAAGCTCCTACAATGAGCAGTTCTTC.

The chain employs TRBV24-1 and TRBJ1-4; D unresolved. Per germline, CDR1 KGHDR and CDR2 SFDVKD. This CDR3 comprises 11 residues. Trimming removed 5 bases from V and 10 bases from J, with 7 bases in between. The CDR3 region is CATSAVLKLFF. The CDR3 coding sequence is TGTGCCACCAGTGCGGTATTAAAACTGTTTTTT.

The chain links TRBV11-1 to TRBJ2-7; possible D gene TRBD1, 6 bases. This CDR3 is 15 amino acids long. The V end was cut by 6 bases, the J end by 0 bases, with 15 bases between. Germline V gene data show CDR1 as SGHAT and CDR2 as FQDESV (reference sequence). The CDR3 DNA reads TGTGCCAGCAGATCCAATCAGGGGAGCTCCTACGAGCAGTACTTC. Translated: CASRSNQGSSYEQYF.

The chain links TRBV15 to TRBJ2-7; 9 bases fit TRBD2. V was pared by 0 bases and J by 4 bases, with 13 bases of the junction left unmatched. The CDR3 totals 18 residues. The germline V gene has CDR1 LNHNV and CDR2 YYDKDF (reference sequence). CDR3 loop: CATSRDPSHSGRPYEQYF. CDR3 sequence (DNA): TGTGCCACCAGCAGAGACCCCTCACATAGCGGGAGACCATACGAGCAGTACTTC.

The chain recombines TRBV19 with TRBJ1-5; D unclear. Trimming removed 0 bases from V and 6 bases from J, with 9 bases in between. Looked up from germline, CDR1 is LNHDA and CDR2 is SQIVND (reference sequence). The CDR3 length is 14 residues. CDR3 in amino acids: CASSIEAGSQPQHF. CDR3 DNA: TGTGCCAGTAGTATAGAGGCAGGAAGTCAGCCCCAGCATTTT.

The chain uses TRBV6-6 and TRBJ1-4; 8 bases fit TRBD1. V was pared by 5 bases and J by 8 bases, with 13 bases of the junction left unmatched. This CDR3 is built from 16 residues. Germline loops: CDR1 MNHNY, CDR2 SVGAGI (reference sequence). The DNA for the CDR3 is TGTGCCAGCAGTCCCCGACCAGGGGGCGGTCAGGAAAAACTGTTTTTT. It encodes CASSPRPGGGQEKLFF.